Presented here are 3 T cell receptor beta chains from one specimen sequenced in a study of response to subunit inactivated influenza vaccine (dated by TCRdb to 2017 to 2018). The receptor library was made with RT-PCR. For sequencing, an Illumina HiSeq 2500 was employed. TCRdb handled the public reads itself, with Q25 trimming in fastp and clone calling in MiXCR, and kept productive beta chains. Each entry is one CDR3 protein sequence, shown with its most common DNA and genes. The sample has 550,000 to 800,000 distinct CDR3 sequences on record, about 15% of them singletons. Less than 9% of the sample is held by the ten biggest clonotypes. The sample was PBMCs from blood, taken around 15 days before vaccination. These receptor sequences come from a man aged 50-59 years who received an inactivated influenza vaccine. Donor details come from another sample of the same person, matched by shared clones.

The chain carries TRBV12-3 or TRBV12-4 and TRBJ2-7, with no clear D. The V and J ends lost 3 bases and 9 bases respectively, with 15 bases between them. CDR3 length: 13 residues. CDR3 region: CASSFAARTGQYF. CDR3 sequence (DNA): TGTGCCAGCAGTTTTGCAGCGCGTACGGGGCAGTACTTC.

The rearrangement joins TRBV2 to TRBJ2-7; maybe TRBD2 (6 bases). This CDR3 region has 16 residues. Germline-derived CDR1 and CDR2 are SNHLY and FYNNEI. V was cut by 5 bases and J by 2 bases, with 19 bases left in between. The CDR3 reads CASSRGPGGQTYEQYF. CDR3 bases: TGTGCCAGCAGTCGGGGCCCAGGAGGGCAGACCTACGAGCAGTACTTC. The full variable domain, in which reference TRBV2 and TRBJ2-7 provide the parts outside the CDR3, is EPEVTQTPSHQVTQMGQEVILRCVPISNHLYFYWYRQILGQKVEFLVSFYNNEISEKSEIFDDQFSVERPDGSNFTLKIRSTKLEDSAMYFCASSRGPGGQTYEQYFGPGTRLTVT.

This clonotype showed up just once. An end of the junction differs from the germline gene, which may be a read error. The genes are TRBV30 and TRBJ2-6, with D tentatively TRBD1 (5 bases). The CDR3 spans 18 residues. The germline gives CDR1 GTSNPN, CDR2 SVGIG (reference sequence). The CDR3 sequence is CAWSVSRRGFSGANVLTF. Here the CDR3 DNA reads TGTGCCTGGAGTGTTTCCCGTAGGGGATTCTCTGGGGCGAACGTCCTGACTTTC.